This T cell receptor beta chain was documented in a study of metastatic and nonmetastatic thyroid tumors. This CDR3 is 15 amino acids long. CDR1 and CDR2 from the germline V gene are SEHNR and FQNEAQ (reference sequence). V gave up 5 bases and J gave up 4 bases, with 14 bases separating them. Through MiXCR, TCRdb re-clonotyped the PCR reads. Among around 13,000 clones, roughly a third were seen once, and the ten largest hold roughly 12%. Regarding this clone: The conserved phenylalanine or tryptophan is not found at the CDR3 terminus, so this likely reflects a read error.

There were no patients who had received any treatment before thyroid surgery. Sequencing was performed on tumor tissue. The gene calls are TRBV7-9 and TRBJ2-2, with D uncertain. This clonotype was obtained from a male donor with papillary thyroid cancer or a benign thyroid nodule (not recorded which). Some clones in this sample may be carry-over from other donors' samples. The CDR3 DNA reads TGTGCCAGCAGCCCCCCGTGTTCTCGCACCGGGGAGCTGTTTTCT. Its translation is CASSPPCSRTGELFS.